These T cell receptor beta chains were read from a single sample in a study of control samples from healthy donors and cancer patients. Clones were read by immunoSEQ multiplex PCR, and TCRdb kept only the in-frame ones, dropping some. The sample lists around 51,000 clones, around nine tenths occurring once. The source material was PBMCs. Receptors were obtained from a middle-aged man with head and neck cancer. CDR3s include the opening cysteine and the closing phenylalanine or tryptophan. The D gene is left open where the match is weak. A clone size is listed for some rows: how often the clone was seen (once, few, many), or a class if it is expanded.

TRBD1 TRBJ1-3 TRBV6-6 - TGTGCCAGCAGTCCGACAGGGGATTATTACTCTGGAAACACCATATATTTT CASSPTGDYYSGNTIYF
- TRBJ1-6 TRBV3-1/TRBV3-2 - TGTGCCAGCAGCCACGCCCCGGACAGCTCCTATAATTCACCCCTCCACTTT CASSHAPDSSYNSPLHF
TRBD1 TRBJ2-4 TRBV28 few TGTGCCAGCAGTCCGACAGGGATCCTGATAGCCAAAAACATTCAGTACTTC CASSPTGILIAKNIQYF
TRBD1 TRBJ1-3 TRBV18 - TGTGCCAGCTCACAACAGGGGGCGAACACCATATATTTT CASSQQGANTIYF
- TRBJ2-7 TRBV4-1 - TGCGCCAGCAGCCAAGTACCGGGCCCCAACGAGCAGTACTTC CASSQVPGPNEQYF
- TRBJ1-1 TRBV10-1 - TGCGCCAGCAGACGTCTATCATGGAGGGCGAACACTGAAGCTTTCTTT CASRRLSWRANTEAFF
- TRBJ2-5 TRBV7-9 - TGTGCCAGCAGCTTCGGGGGCCCGGAGACCCAGTACTTC CASSFGGPETQYF
TRBD2 TRBJ2-1 TRBV6-7 - TGTGCCAGCAGTTTTAATTCGACTAGCGGGAGGCCCAGGAGCTCCTACAATGAGCAGTTCTTC CASSFNSTSGRPRSSYNEQFF
TRBD2 TRBJ2-5 TRBV19 - TGTGCCAGTAGTATAGAAGTGGCTAGCGGGCAAGAGACCCAGTACTTC CASSIEVASGQETQYF
- TRBJ2-3 TRBV6-4 once TGTGCCAGCAGGGAATCCGGGACAGATACGCAGTATTTT CASRESGTDTQYF
TRBD1 TRBJ1-5 TRBV7-2 - TGTGCCAGCAGCTACGAAGGGACAGGGATTCAGCCCCAGCATTTT CASSYEGTGIQPQHF
TRBD2 TRBJ2-3 TRBV7-9 few TGTGCCAGCAGCTCTCGCATTCCAGGGACTAGCGGGAGCACAGATACGCAGTATTTT CASSSRIPGTSGSTDTQYF
TRBD1 TRBJ1-1 TRBV19 - TGTGCCAGTAGTATGGGACAGCATGAAGCTTTCTTT CASSMGQHEAFF
- TRBJ2-5 TRBV7-7 - TGTGCTAGCAGCCCGTTCGGGAGTTTATCAGAGACCCAGTACTTC CASSPFGSLSETQYF
TRBD1 TRBJ1-2 TRBV13 - TGTGCCAGCAGCCGCCGGGACAGCTATGGCTACACCTTC CASSRRDSYGYTF